The entry below describes one TCR beta chain. Clones were sequenced by immunoSEQ multiplex PCR, and TCRdb holds only the in-frame ones, with some missing. Among about 240,000 clones, approximately 87% were seen once, and the ten largest hold 6.2%. V was shortened by 0 bases and J by 2 bases, with 12 bases between the two germline ends. This CDR3 contains 15 residues. CDR1 is SGHRS, CDR2 YFSETQ, per germline. This sample was included in a study of blood T cell repertoires in COVID-19. Background on the study: Samples representing acute and convalescent COVID-19 were sourced from the United States, Italy and Spain. The analysed material was cDNA or gDNA that came from T cells, B-cell-depleted T cells, or PBMCs.

The rearrangement links TRBV5-1 to TRBJ2-7; perhaps TRBD1 as D (7 bases). The source of this sequence is a man aged 60 to 69 with acute or convalescent COVID-19. Sequenced input: peripheral blood. The CDR3 bases are TGCGCCAGCAGCTTGGGGGCAGGGGGGACCTACGAGCAGTACTTC. The encoded protein is CASSLGAGGTYEQYF.